The TCR beta chain under discussion was sequenced for a study of T-cell reconstitution after alpha-beta-depleted transplantation in children. The library targeted TCRbeta and was prepared with unique molecular identifiers. TCRdb processed the PCR reads anew with MiXCR; each CDR3 protein has one entry. Of more than 90,000 distinct CDR3 sequences in the sample, about a tenth were seen once. This CDR3 comprises 13 residues. Trimming took off 1 base at V and 1 base at J, with 4 bases between the two ends. There are a few counts of this clonotype. This sequence was found in a boy between 2 and 15 years old with acute lymphoblastic leukemia, due to receive a stem cell transplant. The chain is built from TRBV12-3 or TRBV12-4 and TRBJ1-1, with D uncertain. Sequencing used PBMCs, obtained before TCRalphabeta/CD19-depleted stem cell transplant. CDR3 DNA sequence: TGTGCCAGCAGTTTAGGCGAGAACACTGAAGCTTTCTTT. Its translation is CASSLGENTEAFF.